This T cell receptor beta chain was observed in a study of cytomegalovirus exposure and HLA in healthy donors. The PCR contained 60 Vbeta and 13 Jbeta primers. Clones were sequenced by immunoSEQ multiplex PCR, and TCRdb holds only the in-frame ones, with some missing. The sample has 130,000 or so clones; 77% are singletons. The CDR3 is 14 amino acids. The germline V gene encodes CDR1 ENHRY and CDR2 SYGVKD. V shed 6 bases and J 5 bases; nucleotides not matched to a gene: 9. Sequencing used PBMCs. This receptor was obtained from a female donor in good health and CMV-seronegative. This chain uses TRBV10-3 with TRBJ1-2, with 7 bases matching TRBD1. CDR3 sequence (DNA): TGTGCCATCAGGGGGGGACAGATAGCGTATGGCTACACCTTC. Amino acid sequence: CAIRGGQIAYGYTF.